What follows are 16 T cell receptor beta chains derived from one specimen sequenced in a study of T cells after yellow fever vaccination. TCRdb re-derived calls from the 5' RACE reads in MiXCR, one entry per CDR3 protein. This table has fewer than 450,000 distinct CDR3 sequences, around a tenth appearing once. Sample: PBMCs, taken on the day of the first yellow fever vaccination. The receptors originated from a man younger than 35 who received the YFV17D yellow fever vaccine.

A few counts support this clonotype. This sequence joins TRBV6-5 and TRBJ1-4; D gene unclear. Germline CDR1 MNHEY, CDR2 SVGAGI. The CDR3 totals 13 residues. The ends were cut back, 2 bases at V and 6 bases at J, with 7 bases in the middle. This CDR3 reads CASSYRPDEKLFF. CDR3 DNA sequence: TGTGCCAGCAGTTACCGGCCGGATGAAAAACTGTTTTTT.

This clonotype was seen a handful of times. The CDR3 nucleotides are TGTGCCAGCAGCTCGGACCCCTGGGGTACGCAGTATTTT. Translation: CASSSDPWGTQYF. The rearrangement links TRBV7-9 to TRBJ2-3; unclear D gene. This CDR3 spans 13 amino acids. Germline V gives CDR1 SEHNR, CDR2 FQNEAQ (reference sequence). Between the trimmed V and J ends, which lost 4 bases and 8 bases, there was a span of 13 bases.

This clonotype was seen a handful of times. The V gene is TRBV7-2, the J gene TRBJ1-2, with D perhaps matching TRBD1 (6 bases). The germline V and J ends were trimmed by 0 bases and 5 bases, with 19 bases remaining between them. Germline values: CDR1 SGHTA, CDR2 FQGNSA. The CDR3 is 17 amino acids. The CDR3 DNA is TGTGCCAGCAGCTTAGCGTATTCGGGGGCCAGACCGTATGGCTACACCTTC. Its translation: CASSLAYSGARPYGYTF.

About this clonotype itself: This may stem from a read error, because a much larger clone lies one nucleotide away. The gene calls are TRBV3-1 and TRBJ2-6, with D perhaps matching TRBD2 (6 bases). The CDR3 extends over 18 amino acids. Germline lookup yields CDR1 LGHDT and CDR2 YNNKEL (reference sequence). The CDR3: CATSHGSGESSGANVLTF. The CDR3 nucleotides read TGTGCCACCAGCCACGGCTCGGGGGAGTCCTCTGGGGCCAACGTCCTGACTTTC.

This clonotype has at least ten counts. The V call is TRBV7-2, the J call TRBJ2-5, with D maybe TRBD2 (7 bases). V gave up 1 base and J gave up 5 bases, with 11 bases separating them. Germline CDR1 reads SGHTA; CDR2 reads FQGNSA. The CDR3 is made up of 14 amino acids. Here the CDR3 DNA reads TGTGCCAGCAGCTTAGGGGGGGGGCCGGAGACCCAGTACTTC. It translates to CASSLGGGPETQYF.

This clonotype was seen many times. CDR3 in amino acids: CASSLVGPGTDTQYF. The CDR3 DNA reads TGTGCCAGCAGCTTAGTCGGTCCCGGCACAGATACGCAGTATTTT. J is TRBJ2-3 and V is TRBV7-2; D uncertain. V gave up 1 base and J gave up 1 base, with 9 bases separating them. The germline CDR1 and CDR2 sequences are SGHTA and FQGNSA. CDR3 length equals 15 residues.

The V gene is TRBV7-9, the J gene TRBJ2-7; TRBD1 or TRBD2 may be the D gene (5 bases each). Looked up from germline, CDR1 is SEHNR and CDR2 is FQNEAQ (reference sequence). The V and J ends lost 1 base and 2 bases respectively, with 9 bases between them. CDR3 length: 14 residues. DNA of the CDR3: TGTGCCAGCAGCTTAGATGGGGGACCCTACGAGCAGTACGTC. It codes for CASSLDGGPYEQYV.

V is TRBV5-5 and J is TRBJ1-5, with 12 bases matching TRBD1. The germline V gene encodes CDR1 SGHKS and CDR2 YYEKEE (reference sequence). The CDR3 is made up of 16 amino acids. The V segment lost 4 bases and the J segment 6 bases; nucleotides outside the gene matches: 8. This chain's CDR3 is CASSTGQGAQSQPQHF. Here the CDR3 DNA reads TGTGCCAGCAGCACGGGACAGGGGGCGCAGAGTCAGCCCCAGCATTTT.

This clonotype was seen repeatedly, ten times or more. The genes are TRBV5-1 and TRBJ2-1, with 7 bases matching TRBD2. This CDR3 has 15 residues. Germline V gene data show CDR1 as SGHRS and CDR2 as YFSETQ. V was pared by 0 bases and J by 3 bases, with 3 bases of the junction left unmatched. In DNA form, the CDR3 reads TGCGCCAGCAGCTTGGGGGGGGGAAACTACAATGAGCAGTTCTTC. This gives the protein CASSLGGGNYNEQFF.

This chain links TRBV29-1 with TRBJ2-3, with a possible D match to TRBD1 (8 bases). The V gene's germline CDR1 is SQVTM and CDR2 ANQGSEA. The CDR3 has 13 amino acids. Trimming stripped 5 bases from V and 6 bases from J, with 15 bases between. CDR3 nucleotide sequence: TGCAGCGTTAGACAGGGGAGGGACGATACGCAGTATTTT. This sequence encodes CSVRQGRDDTQYF.

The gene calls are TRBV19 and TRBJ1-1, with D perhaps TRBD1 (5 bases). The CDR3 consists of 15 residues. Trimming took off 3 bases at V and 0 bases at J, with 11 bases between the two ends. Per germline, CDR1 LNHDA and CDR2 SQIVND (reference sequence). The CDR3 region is CASSMGGALNTEAFF. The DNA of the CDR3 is TGTGCCAGTAGTATGGGTGGGGCTCTGAACACTGAAGCTTTCTTT.

CDR3 nucleotide sequence: TGTGCCAGCACCCGGAGGCCCTTCAATGAGCAGTTCTTC. Translating gives CASTRRPFNEQFF. V gene TRBV12-3 or TRBV12-4 combines with J gene TRBJ2-1; D is perhaps TRBD2 (5 bases). This CDR3 has 13 residues. V lost 7 bases and J lost 6, with 13 bases in between.

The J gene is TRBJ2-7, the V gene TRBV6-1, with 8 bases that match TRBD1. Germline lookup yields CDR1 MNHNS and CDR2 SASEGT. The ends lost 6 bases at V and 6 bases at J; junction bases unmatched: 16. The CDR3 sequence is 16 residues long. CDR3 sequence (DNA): TGTGCCAGCAGCCAAAGGGGTCGGACAGGGATGGTCGAGCAGTACGTC. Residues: CASSQRGRTGMVEQYV.

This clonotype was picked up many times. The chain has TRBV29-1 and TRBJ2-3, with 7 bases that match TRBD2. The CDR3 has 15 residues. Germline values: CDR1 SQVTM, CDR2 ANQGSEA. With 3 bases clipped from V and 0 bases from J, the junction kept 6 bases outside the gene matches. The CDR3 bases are TGCAGCGTTGACGGGACTACCCCTAGCACAGATACGCAGTATTTT. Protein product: CSVDGTTPSTDTQYF.

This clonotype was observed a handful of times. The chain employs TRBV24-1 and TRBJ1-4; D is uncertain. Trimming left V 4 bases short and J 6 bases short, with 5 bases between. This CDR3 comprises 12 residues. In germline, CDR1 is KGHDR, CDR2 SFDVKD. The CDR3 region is CATSEDDEKLFF. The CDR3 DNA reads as TGTGCCACCAGTGAAGATGATGAAAAACTGTTTTTT.

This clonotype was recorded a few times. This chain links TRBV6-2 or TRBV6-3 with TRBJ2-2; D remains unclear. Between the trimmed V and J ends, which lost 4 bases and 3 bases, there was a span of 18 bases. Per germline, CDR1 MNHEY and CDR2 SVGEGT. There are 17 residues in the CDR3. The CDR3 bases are TGTGCCAGCAGTTTTGACACGCCGCAATTCTACACCGGGGAGCTGTTTTTT. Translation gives CASSFDTPQFYTGELFF.